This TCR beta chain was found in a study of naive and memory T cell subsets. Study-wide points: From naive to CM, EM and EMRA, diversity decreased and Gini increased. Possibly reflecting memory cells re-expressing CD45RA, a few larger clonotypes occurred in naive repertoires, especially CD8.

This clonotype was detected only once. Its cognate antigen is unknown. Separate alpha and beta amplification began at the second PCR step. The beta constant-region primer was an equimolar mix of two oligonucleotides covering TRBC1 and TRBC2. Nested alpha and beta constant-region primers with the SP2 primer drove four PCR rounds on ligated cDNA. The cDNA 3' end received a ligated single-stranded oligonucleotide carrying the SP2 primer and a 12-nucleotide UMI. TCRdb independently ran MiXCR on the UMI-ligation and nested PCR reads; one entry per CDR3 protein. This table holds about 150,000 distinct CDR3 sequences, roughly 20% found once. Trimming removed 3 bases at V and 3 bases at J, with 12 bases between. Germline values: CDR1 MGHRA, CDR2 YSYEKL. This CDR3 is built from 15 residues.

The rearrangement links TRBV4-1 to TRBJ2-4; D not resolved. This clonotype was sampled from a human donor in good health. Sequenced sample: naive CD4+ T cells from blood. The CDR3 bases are TGCGCCAGCAGCCAGCCGGGTCTAGGCAAAAACATTCAGTACTTC. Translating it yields CASSQPGLGKNIQYF.